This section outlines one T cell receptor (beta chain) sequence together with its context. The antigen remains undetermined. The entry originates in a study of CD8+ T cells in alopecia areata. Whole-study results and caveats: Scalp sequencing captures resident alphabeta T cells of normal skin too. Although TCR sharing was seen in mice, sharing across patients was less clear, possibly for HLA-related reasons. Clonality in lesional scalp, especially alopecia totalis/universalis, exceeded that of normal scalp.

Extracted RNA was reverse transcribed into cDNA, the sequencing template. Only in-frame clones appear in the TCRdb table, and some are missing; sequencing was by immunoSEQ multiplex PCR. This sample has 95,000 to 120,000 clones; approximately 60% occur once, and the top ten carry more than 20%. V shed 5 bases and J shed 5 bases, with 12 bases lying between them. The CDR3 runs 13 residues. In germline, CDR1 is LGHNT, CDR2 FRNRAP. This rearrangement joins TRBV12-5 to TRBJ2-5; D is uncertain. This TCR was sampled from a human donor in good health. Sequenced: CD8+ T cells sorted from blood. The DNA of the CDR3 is TGTGCTAGTGGTATTGACTGGGTGGAGACCCAGTACTTC. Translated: CASGIDWVETQYF.